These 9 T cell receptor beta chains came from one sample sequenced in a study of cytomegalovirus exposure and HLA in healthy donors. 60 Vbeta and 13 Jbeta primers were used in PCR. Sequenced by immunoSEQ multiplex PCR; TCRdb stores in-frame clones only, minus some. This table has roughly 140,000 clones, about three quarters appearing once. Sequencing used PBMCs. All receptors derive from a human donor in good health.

The CDR3 spells CASSQPDLTKQFF. DNA of the CDR3: TGCGCCAGCAGCCAACCTGACTTAACCAAGCAGTTCTTC. The chain combines TRBV4-1 with TRBJ2-1; D is unclear. Germline lookup yields CDR1 MGHRA and CDR2 YSYEKL. Trimming cost V 2 bases and J 11 bases, with 13 bases left between them. The CDR3 spans 13 residues.

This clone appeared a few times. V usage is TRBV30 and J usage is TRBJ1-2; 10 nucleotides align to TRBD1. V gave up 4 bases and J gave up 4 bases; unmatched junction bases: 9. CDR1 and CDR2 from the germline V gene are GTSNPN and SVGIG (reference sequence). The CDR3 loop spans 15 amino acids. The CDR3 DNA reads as TGTGCCTGGATCCACCCGGGACAGGGGAGCTATGGCTACACCTTC. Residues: CAWIHPGQGSYGYTF.

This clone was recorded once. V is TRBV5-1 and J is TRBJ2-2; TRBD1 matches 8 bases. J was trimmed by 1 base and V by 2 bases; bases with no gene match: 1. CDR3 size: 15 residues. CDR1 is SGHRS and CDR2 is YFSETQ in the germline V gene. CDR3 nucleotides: TGCGCCAGCAGCTTTGGGACAGGGAACACCGGGGAGCTGTTTTTT. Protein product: CASSFGTGNTGELFF. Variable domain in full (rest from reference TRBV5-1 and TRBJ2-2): KAGVTQTPRYLIKTRGQQVTLSCSPISGHRSVSWYQQTPGQGLQFLFEYFSETQRNKGNFPGRFSGRQFSNSRSEMNVSTLELGDSALYLCASSFGTGNTGELFFGEGSRLTVL.

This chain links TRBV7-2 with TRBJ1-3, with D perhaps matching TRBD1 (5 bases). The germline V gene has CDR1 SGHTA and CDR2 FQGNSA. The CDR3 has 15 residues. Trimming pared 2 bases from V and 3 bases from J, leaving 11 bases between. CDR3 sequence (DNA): TGTGCCAGCAGCTTATGGGGGGGAGGTGGAAACACCATATATTTT. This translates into CASSLWGGGGNTIYF. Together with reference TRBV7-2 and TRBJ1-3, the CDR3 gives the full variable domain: GAGVSQSPSNKVTEKGKDVELRCDPISGHTALYWYRQSLGQGLEFLIYFQGNSAPDKSGLPSDRFSAERTGGSVSTLTIQRTQQEDSAVYLCASSLWGGGGNTIYFGEGSWLTVV.

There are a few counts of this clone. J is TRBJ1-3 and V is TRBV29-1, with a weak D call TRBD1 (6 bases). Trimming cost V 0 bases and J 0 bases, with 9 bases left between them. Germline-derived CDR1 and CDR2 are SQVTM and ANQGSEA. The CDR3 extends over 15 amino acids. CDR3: CSVEDGGSSGNTIYF. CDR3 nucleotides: TGCAGCGTTGAAGATGGGGGCAGCTCTGGAAACACCATATATTTT.

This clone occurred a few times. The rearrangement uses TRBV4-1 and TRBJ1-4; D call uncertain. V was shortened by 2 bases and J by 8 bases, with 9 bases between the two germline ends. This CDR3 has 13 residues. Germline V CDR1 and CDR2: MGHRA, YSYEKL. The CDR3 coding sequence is TGCGCCAGCAGCCAAATGGAGGAGGAAAAACTGTTTTTT. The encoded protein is CASSQMEEEKLFF.

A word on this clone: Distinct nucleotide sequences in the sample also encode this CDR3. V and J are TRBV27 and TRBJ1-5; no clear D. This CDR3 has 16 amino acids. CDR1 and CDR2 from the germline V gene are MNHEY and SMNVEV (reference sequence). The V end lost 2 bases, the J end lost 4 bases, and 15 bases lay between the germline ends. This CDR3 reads CASSLRGGRTNQPQHF. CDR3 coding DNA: TGTGCCAGCAGTTTAAGAGGCGGCAGAACAAATCAGCCCCAGCATTTT.

This chain's CDR3 is CASSVRDRGRDGYTF. The DNA of the CDR3 is TGTGCCAGCAGCGTCCGGGACAGGGGGCGCGATGGCTACACCTTC. The chain is built from TRBV7-9 and TRBJ1-2, with TRBD1 matching 12 bases. The V gene's germline CDR1 is SEHNR and CDR2 FQNEAQ (reference sequence). V lost 5 bases, J lost 6 bases, and 7 bases stayed unmatched. This CDR3 is built from 15 residues.

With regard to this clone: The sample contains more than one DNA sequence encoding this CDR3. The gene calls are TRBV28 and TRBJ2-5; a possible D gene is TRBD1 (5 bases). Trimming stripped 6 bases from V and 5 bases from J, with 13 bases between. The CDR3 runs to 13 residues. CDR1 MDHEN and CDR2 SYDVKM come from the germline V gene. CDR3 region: CASRADRQETQYF. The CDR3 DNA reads TGTGCCAGCAGGGCAGACAGACAGGAGACCCAGTACTTC.